Each of the 32 T cell receptor beta chains below was sequenced from the same sample in a study of blood T cell repertoires in COVID-19. Data came from immunoSEQ multiplex PCR; TCRdb stores just in-frame clones and leaves some out. The sample has roughly 100,000 clones; about nine tenths are singletons. What was sequenced was peripheral blood. All receptors derive from a young man with acute or convalescent COVID-19.

The genes are TRBV5-1 and TRBJ2-2, with 9 bases fitting TRBD1. Trimming removed 3 bases from V and 5 bases from J; junction bases left unmatched: 8. This CDR3 comprises 16 residues. From germline, CDR1 is SGHRS and CDR2 YFSETQ. This CDR3 reads CASSSLTGGGTGELFF. DNA of the CDR3: TGCGCCAGCAGCTCCTTGACAGGGGGAGGGACCGGGGAGCTGTTTTTT.

The chain combines TRBV19 with TRBJ1-1; TRBD1 agrees at 9 bases. Germline V gene data show CDR1 as LNHDA and CDR2 as SQIVND (reference sequence). The CDR3 is 17 amino acids. J was trimmed by 4 bases and V by 3 bases; bases with no gene match: 12. CDR3 loop: CASSIGTGTWWSTEAFF. CDR3 sequence (DNA): TGTGCCAGTAGTATCGGGACAGGGACTTGGTGGAGCACTGAAGCTTTCTTT.

The J gene is TRBJ2-7, the V gene TRBV3-1 (or the pseudogene TRBV3-2); D is uncertain. V gave up 3 bases and J gave up 5 bases, with 20 bases separating them. CDR3 size: 16 residues. The germline V gene has CDR1 LGHDT and CDR2 YNNKEL (reference sequence). CDR3 nucleotides: TGTGCCAGCAGCCACGCTGTCGGTCAGAGGAGCCACGAGCAGTACTTC. Amino acid sequence: CASSHAVGQRSHEQYF.

Comment on this clone: Other nucleotide sequences in the sample specify the same CDR3. V is TRBV18 and J is TRBJ1-3; 7 positions agree with TRBD1. The CDR3 extends over 15 amino acids. With V trimmed by 4 bases and J by 2 bases, 5 bases remained unmatched. CDR1 is KGHSH, CDR2 LQKENI, per germline. CDR3 amino acids: CASSLTGTAGNTIYF. The DNA for the CDR3 is TGTGCCAGCTCACTTACCGGGACAGCTGGAAACACCATATATTTT.

J is TRBJ2-2 and V is TRBV27; 8 bases match TRBD1. The V and J ends lost 0 bases and 6 bases, in that order; junction bases with no gene match: 9. There are 17 residues in the CDR3. CDR1 and CDR2 from the germline V gene are MNHEY and SMNVEV (reference sequence). The CDR3 loop reads CASSLSSGTGWSGELFF. In DNA form, the CDR3 reads TGTGCCAGCAGTTTATCCTCCGGGACAGGATGGTCCGGGGAGCTGTTTTTT.

The chain joins TRBV5-6 to TRBJ1-1; 9 bases map to TRBD1. V was clipped by 0 bases and J by 5 bases; unmatched bases: 2. The CDR3 consists of 14 residues. Germline CDR1 SGHDT, CDR2 YYEEEE. The CDR3 sequence is CASSLGTGETEAFF. The CDR3 bases are TGTGCCAGCAGCTTGGGGACAGGGGAGACTGAAGCTTTCTTT.

This chain joins TRBV6-6 and TRBJ1-1, with a weak D call TRBD1 (5 bases). There are 15 residues in the CDR3. V was shortened by 0 bases and J by 2 bases, with 10 bases between the two germline ends. Germline CDR1 and CDR2: MNHNY and SVGAGI (reference sequence). The DNA of the CDR3 is TGTGCCAGCAGTTACTCGGGAGGGGTCAACACTGAAGCTTTCTTT. This encodes CASSYSGGVNTEAFF.

The chain is built from TRBV27 and TRBJ2-7; unclear D gene. CDR1 MNHEY and CDR2 SMNVEV come from the germline V gene (reference sequence). Trimming left V 4 bases short and J 2 bases short, with 15 bases between. The CDR3 length is 15 residues. The CDR3 DNA reads as TGTGCCAGCAGTTACTCGGCACCTAGGACCTACGAGCAGTACTTC. Its protein product is CASSYSAPRTYEQYF.

The chain carries TRBV6-5 and TRBJ2-5; the D gene is possibly TRBD1 (5 bases). Germline loops: CDR1 MNHEY, CDR2 SVGAGI. Trimming shortened V by 1 base and J by 2 bases, and 14 bases separated the two germline ends. The CDR3 contains 16 residues. Here the CDR3 reads CASSYFWTPGQETQYF. Here the CDR3 DNA reads TGTGCCAGCAGTTACTTTTGGACACCAGGGCAAGAGACCCAGTACTTC.

The V call is TRBV19, the J call TRBJ1-2; the match to TRBD1 covers 8 bases. With 1 base clipped from V and 6 bases from J, the junction kept 7 bases outside the gene matches. This CDR3 is 15 amino acids long. Germline CDR1 is LNHDA and CDR2 is SQIVND (reference sequence). The CDR3 DNA sequence: TGTGCCAGTAGTATAGGGATGACAGGGGCAGATGGCTACACCTTC. Protein: CASSIGMTGADGYTF.

J is TRBJ1-5 and V is TRBV25-1; D may be TRBD1 (5 bases). Looked up from germline, CDR1 is MGHDK and CDR2 is SYGVNS. Deletions cut 3 bases from V and 4 bases from J, with 7 bases between. This CDR3 spans 13 amino acids. The CDR3 is CASSEGGNQPQHF. CDR3 nucleotides: TGTGCCAGCAGTGAGGGGGGAAATCAGCCCCAGCATTTT.

This chain uses TRBV18 with TRBJ1-1; 7 bases map to TRBD1. The germline V gene has CDR1 KGHSH and CDR2 LQKENI. The V and J ends lost 2 bases and 5 bases, in that order; junction bases with no gene match: 14. This CDR3 is built from 17 residues. CDR3 DNA sequence: TGTGCCAGCTCACCAATCCTGCGTCCAGGGGGATCGACTGAAGCTTTCTTT. Protein sequence: CASSPILRPGGSTEAFF.

The V call is TRBV5-8, the J call TRBJ1-1, with no clear D. Germline values: CDR1 SGHTS, CDR2 YDEGEE. The ends were cut back, 4 bases at V and 3 bases at J, with 10 bases in the middle. This CDR3 is built from 13 residues. CDR3 nucleotide sequence: TGTGCCAGCAGCGGAGGTTCAGACACTGAAGCTTTCTTT. Translating gives CASSGGSDTEAFF.

For this clone: The same CDR3 arises from other DNA sequences in this sample as well. The rearrangement uses TRBV24-1 and TRBJ1-2, with 11 bases identical to TRBD1. Losses at the gene ends were 2 bases for V and 4 bases for J; bases not matched to a gene: 5. Germline V gene sequence: CDR1 KGHDR, CDR2 SFDVKD. The CDR3 has 16 residues. The CDR3 DNA sequence: TGTGCCACCAGTGATTCCAGGACAGGGGGCAGCTATGGCTACACCTTC. Translating it yields CATSDSRTGGSYGYTF.

Concerning this clone: The junction differs from germline at one of its ends, possibly a read error. The chain couples TRBV5-1 to TRBJ2-3, with D perhaps matching TRBD2 (7 bases). The CDR3 has 17 residues. Germline V gives CDR1 SGHRS, CDR2 YFSETQ. CDR3 residues: CASKAWGGFVSTDTQYF. The DNA for the CDR3 is TGCGCAAGCAAGGCTTGGGGGGGCTTCGTTTCGACAGATACGCAGTATTTT.

The sample holds a few counts of this clone. The V call is TRBV7-9, the J call TRBJ1-3; 7 nucleotides line up with TRBD1. Unmatched junction bases numbered 7, after V lost 5 bases and J lost 0 bases. CDR3 length: 16 residues. Germline V gene sequence: CDR1 SEHNR, CDR2 FQNEAQ (reference sequence). The CDR3 region is CASSPDRAFSGNTIYF. CDR3 sequence (DNA): TGTGCCAGCAGCCCAGACAGGGCTTTCTCTGGAAACACCATATATTTT.

V and J are TRBV7-9 and TRBJ1-1; possibly TRBD1 for D (5 bases). Germline CDR1 reads SEHNR; CDR2 reads FQNEAQ (reference sequence). This CDR3 spans 14 amino acids. The V end lost 5 bases, the J end lost 1 base, and 11 bases lay between the germline ends. The CDR3 bases are TGTGCCAGCAGCCGTGGGGCCCCGAACACTGAAGCTTTCTTT. Its protein is CASSRGAPNTEAFF.

The chain links TRBV10-3 to TRBJ1-1, with 8 nucleotides matching TRBD1. V was clipped by 0 bases and J by 1 base; unmatched bases: 4. This CDR3 has 16 residues. Germline CDR1 ENHRY, CDR2 SYGVKD. This CDR3 reads CAISESYDRGNTEAFF. The CDR3 DNA reads TGTGCCATCAGTGAGTCCTATGACAGGGGGAACACTGAAGCTTTCTTT.

The chain uses TRBV12-3 or TRBV12-4 and TRBJ1-1; perhaps TRBD1 as D (6 bases). V lost 5 bases and J lost 6, with 7 bases in between. This CDR3 region has 11 residues. The CDR3 is CASSGQSEAFF. CDR3 bases: TGTGCCAGCAGTGGACAGTCTGAAGCTTTCTTT.

The rearrangement uses TRBV27 and TRBJ1-2; TRBD1 matches at 8 bases. Trimming took 3 bases from V and 5 from J; bases not matched to a gene: 5. This CDR3 comprises 14 residues. Germline loops: CDR1 MNHEY, CDR2 SMNVEV (reference sequence). CDR3 protein: CASSLRQGLYGYTF. The DNA for the CDR3 is TGTGCCAGCAGTTTGAGACAGGGGCTTTATGGCTACACCTTC.

The chain recombines TRBV27 with TRBJ1-1, with 7 nucleotides matching TRBD1. V dropped 3 bases and J dropped 4; count of bases not matched to a gene: 5. Germline V gene data show CDR1 as MNHEY and CDR2 as SMNVEV (reference sequence). The CDR3 contains 14 residues. The CDR3 here is CASSFRDRVTEAFF. CDR3 in DNA: TGTGCCAGCAGTTTTAGAGACAGGGTCACTGAAGCTTTCTTT.

The chain recombines TRBV6-5 with TRBJ2-7; tentative D call: TRBD1 (6 bases). V was cut by 5 bases and J by 2 bases, with 13 bases left in between. The CDR3 loop spans 14 amino acids. CDR1 is MNHEY, CDR2 SVGAGI, per germline. The DNA for the CDR3 is TGTGCCAGCAGTCATCTAGGACAGACCTACGAGCAGTACTTC. Residues: CASSHLGQTYEQYF.

The chain is built from TRBV7-9 and TRBJ1-3, with a weak D call TRBD1 (5 bases). V was trimmed by 5 bases and J by 2 bases, leaving 13 bases between them. CDR1 is SEHNR and CDR2 is FQNEAQ in the germline V gene (reference sequence). The CDR3 contains 15 residues. CDR3 sequence (DNA): TGTGCCAGCAGCCCGGGGGGATATGCTGGAAACACCATATATTTT. Translation: CASSPGGYAGNTIYF.

The chain carries TRBV2 and TRBJ1-2, with D hard to call. The germline V gene has CDR1 SNHLY and CDR2 FYNNEI. This CDR3 comprises 16 residues. Trimming cost V 3 bases and J 5 bases, with 19 bases left between them. The CDR3 reads CASSEGWFIGPYGYTF. The CDR3 DNA sequence: TGTGCCAGCAGTGAGGGCTGGTTTATTGGGCCTTATGGCTACACCTTC.

J is TRBJ2-5 and V is TRBV4-2; TRBD2 agrees at 13 bases. The V and J ends lost 0 bases and 1 base, in that order; junction bases with no gene match: 8. The CDR3 is made up of 19 amino acids. Per the germline V gene, CDR1 is LGHNA and CDR2 is YNFKEQ. This CDR3 is CASSQERTSGRGSQETQYF. CDR3 DNA sequence: TGTGCCAGCAGCCAAGAGAGGACTAGCGGGAGAGGGTCCCAAGAGACCCAGTACTTC.

The rearrangement uses TRBV3-1 (or the pseudogene TRBV3-2) and TRBJ1-3; D gene uncertain. Germline lookup yields CDR1 LGHDT and CDR2 YNNKEL (reference sequence). V lost 8 bases, J lost 2 bases, and 7 bases lay in between. CDR3 length: 12 amino acids. This CDR3 is CASRTTGNTIYF. In DNA form, the CDR3 reads TGTGCCAGCCGGACTACTGGAAACACCATATATTTT.

The chain uses TRBV29-1 and TRBJ1-5, with a tentative D call TRBD1 (5 bases). The CDR3 is made up of 13 amino acids. V was pared by 5 bases and J by 6 bases, with 14 bases between. CDR1 SQVTM and CDR2 ANQGSEA come from the germline V gene. The CDR3 DNA reads as TGCAGCGTTTCCGGGGGGGATGGTCAGCCCCAGCATTTT. Protein: CSVSGGDGQPQHF.

This rearrangement joins TRBV7-8 to TRBJ2-2, with 9 nucleotides matching TRBD1. Germline trimming cut 4 bases from V and 7 bases from J; bases unmatched to any gene: 7. Germline V gives CDR1 SGHVS, CDR2 FQNEAQ. This CDR3 is 15 amino acids long. The CDR3 reads CASSSRGQGHGELFF. CDR3 coding DNA: TGTGCCAGCAGCTCCAGGGGACAGGGCCACGGGGAGCTGTTTTTT. Looking up the rest from reference TRBV7-8 and TRBJ2-2 gives the full variable domain: GAGVSQSPRYKVAKRGQDVALRCDPISGHVSLFWYQQALGQGPEFLTYFQNEAQLDKSGLPSDRFFAERPEGSVSTLKIQRTQQEDSAVYLCASSSRGQGHGELFFGEGSRLTVL.

The chain couples TRBV7-9 to TRBJ2-7; 8 nucleotides agree with TRBD1. The CDR3 totals 15 residues. The V gene end was trimmed by 4 bases and the J gene end by 1 base; junction bases not matched to a gene: 6. The germline gives CDR1 SEHNR, CDR2 FQNEAQ (reference sequence). DNA of the CDR3: TGTGCCAGCAGCTCCGAAGACAGGGGATCCTACGAGCAGTACTTC. Amino acids: CASSSEDRGSYEQYF.

V and J are TRBV5-1 and TRBJ2-3, with 9 bases lining up with TRBD1. The germline CDR1 and CDR2 sequences are SGHRS and YFSETQ. CDR3 length: 13 amino acids. V shed 5 bases and J 5 bases; nucleotides not matched to a gene: 3. CDR3 DNA: TGCGCCAGCAGTCAGGACAGGGGAGATACGCAGTATTTT. Its protein product is CASSQDRGDTQYF.

The chain carries TRBV9 and TRBJ2-7; 8 bases agree with TRBD1. Germline V lookup: CDR1 SGDLS, CDR2 YYNGEE. Trimming took 2 bases from V and 2 from J; bases not matched to a gene: 3. This CDR3 is 14 amino acids long. DNA of the CDR3: TGTGCCAGCAGCGTGGGACAGGAGACCTACGAGCAGTACTTC. This sequence encodes CASSVGQETYEQYF.

The chain links TRBV27 to TRBJ1-2; TRBD1 is a possible D gene (6 bases). This CDR3 is built from 13 residues. V was clipped by 3 bases and J by 6 bases, with 11 bases between them. From germline, CDR1 is MNHEY and CDR2 SMNVEV (reference sequence). The chain's CDR3 is CASSFRRGDGYTF. The CDR3 DNA follows: TGTGCCAGCAGTTTCCGCAGGGGTGATGGCTACACCTTC.